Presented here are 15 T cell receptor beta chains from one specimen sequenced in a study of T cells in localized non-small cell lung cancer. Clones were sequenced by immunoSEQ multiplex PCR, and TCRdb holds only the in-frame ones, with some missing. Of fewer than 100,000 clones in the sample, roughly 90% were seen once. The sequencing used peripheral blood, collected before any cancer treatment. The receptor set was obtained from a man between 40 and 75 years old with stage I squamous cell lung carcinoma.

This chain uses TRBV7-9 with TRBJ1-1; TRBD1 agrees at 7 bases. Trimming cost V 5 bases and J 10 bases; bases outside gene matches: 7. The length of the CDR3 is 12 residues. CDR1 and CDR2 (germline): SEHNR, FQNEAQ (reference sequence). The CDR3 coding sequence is TGTGCCAGCAGCAGGGACAGCGGGGGAGCTTTCTTT. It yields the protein CASSRDSGGAFF.

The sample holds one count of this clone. The CDR3 DNA follows: TGCAGCGTTCGCGGCGACTGGAATGAGCAGTTCTTC. It encodes CSVRGDWNEQFF. This sequence joins TRBV29-1 and TRBJ2-1, with D unresolved. CDR1 and CDR2 from the germline V gene are SQVTM and ANQGSEA. This CDR3 contains 12 residues. V lost 5 bases, J lost 7 bases, and 12 bases lay in between.

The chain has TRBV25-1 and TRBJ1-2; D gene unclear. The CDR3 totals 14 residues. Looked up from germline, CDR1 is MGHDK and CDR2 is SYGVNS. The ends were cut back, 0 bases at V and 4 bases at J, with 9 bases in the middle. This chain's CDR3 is CASSEYPRGYGYTF. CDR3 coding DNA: TGTGCCAGCAGTGAATACCCCCGCGGCTATGGCTACACCTTC.

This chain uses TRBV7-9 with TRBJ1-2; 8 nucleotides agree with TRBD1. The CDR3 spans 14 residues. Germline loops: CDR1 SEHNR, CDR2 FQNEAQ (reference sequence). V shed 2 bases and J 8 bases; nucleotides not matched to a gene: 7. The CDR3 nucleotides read TGTGCCAGCAGCTTAATGGACAGGGAAGGGGGCTACACCTTC. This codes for CASSLMDREGGYTF. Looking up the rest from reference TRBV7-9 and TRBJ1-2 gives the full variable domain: DTGVSQNPRHKITKRGQNVTFRCDPISEHNRLYWYRQTLGQGPEFLTYFQNEAQLEKSRLLSDRFSAERPKGSFSTLEIQRTEQGDSAMYLCASSLMDREGGYTFGSGTRLTVV.

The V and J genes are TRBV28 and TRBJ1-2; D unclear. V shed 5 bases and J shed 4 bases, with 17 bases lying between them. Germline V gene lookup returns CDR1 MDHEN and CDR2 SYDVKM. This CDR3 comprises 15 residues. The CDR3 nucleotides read TGTGCCAGCAGTCCGCCCAGCGGACGCCTCTATGGCTACACCTTC. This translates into CASSPPSGRLYGYTF.

CDR3 sequence reads: CASSEVKGNTIYF. The CDR3, as DNA: TGTGCCAGCAGTGAGGTGAAGGGAAACACCATATATTTT. The V call is TRBV28, the J call TRBJ1-3; D gene ambiguous. Trimming cost V 5 bases and J 4 bases, with 9 bases left between them. Germline lookup yields CDR1 MDHEN and CDR2 SYDVKM. This CDR3 has 13 amino acids.

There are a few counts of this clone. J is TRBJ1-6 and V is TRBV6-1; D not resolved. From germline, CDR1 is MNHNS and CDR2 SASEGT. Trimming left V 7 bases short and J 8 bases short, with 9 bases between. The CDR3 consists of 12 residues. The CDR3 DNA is TGTGCCAGCATGACCGTCTATTCACCCCTCCACTTT. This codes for CASMTVYSPLHF.

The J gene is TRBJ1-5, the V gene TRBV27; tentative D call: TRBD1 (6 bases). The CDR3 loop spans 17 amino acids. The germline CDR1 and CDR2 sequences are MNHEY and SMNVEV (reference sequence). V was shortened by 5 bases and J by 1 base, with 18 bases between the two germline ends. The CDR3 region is CASSPHRTGTSNQPQHF. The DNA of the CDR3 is TGTGCCAGCAGTCCACATCGAACAGGGACGAGCAATCAGCCCCAGCATTTT.

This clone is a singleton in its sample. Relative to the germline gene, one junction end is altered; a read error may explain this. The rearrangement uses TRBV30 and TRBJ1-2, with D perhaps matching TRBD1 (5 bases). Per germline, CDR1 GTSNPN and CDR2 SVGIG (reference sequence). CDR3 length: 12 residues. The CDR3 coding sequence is TGTGCCTGTTTCAGGGTGAACTCTGGCTACACCTTC. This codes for CACFRVNSGYTF.

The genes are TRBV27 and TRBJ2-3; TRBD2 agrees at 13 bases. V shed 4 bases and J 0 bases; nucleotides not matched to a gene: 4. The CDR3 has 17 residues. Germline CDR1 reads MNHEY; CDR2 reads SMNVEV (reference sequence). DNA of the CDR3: TGTGCCAGCAGTTCCCGACTAGCGGGGGGAAGCACAGATACGCAGTATTTT. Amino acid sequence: CASSSRLAGGSTDTQYF.

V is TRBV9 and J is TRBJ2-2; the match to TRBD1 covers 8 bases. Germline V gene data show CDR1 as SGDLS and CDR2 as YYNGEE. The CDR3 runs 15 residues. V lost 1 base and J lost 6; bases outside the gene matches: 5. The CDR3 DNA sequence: TGTGCCAGCAGCGTAATGACAGGGGTAGCCGGGGAGCTGTTTTTT. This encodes CASSVMTGVAGELFF.

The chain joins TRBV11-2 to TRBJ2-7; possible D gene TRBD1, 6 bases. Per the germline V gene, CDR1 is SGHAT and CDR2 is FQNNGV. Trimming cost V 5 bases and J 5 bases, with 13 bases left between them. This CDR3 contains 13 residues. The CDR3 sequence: CASSPAAGDEQYF. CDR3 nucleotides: TGTGCCAGCAGCCCCGCGGCAGGGGACGAGCAGTACTTC.

The CDR3 is CASSYSGQSTDTQYF. The CDR3 DNA reads as TGTGCCAGCAGTTACTCCGGACAGAGCACAGATACGCAGTATTTT. The gene calls are TRBV6-5 and TRBJ2-3, with a weak D call TRBD1 (6 bases). This CDR3 contains 15 residues. Germline assignment: CDR1 MNHEY and CDR2 SVGAGI. The V end lost 0 bases, the J end lost 0 bases, and 7 bases lay between the germline ends.

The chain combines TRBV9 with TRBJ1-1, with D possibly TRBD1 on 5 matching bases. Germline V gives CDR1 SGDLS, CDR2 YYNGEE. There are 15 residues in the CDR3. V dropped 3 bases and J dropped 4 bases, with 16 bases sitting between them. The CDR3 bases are TGTGCCAGCAGCGCCCGTATAAAGGGGAGCACTGAAGCTTTCTTT. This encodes CASSARIKGSTEAFF.

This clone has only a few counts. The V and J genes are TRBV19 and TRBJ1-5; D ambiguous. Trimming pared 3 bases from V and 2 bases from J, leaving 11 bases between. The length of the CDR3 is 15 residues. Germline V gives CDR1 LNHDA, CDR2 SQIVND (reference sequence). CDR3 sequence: CASSMDSPRNQPQHF. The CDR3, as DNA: TGTGCCAGTAGTATGGATTCCCCTCGCAATCAGCCCCAGCATTTT.